What follows are 21 T cell receptor beta chains derived from one specimen sequenced in a study of T-cell reconstitution after alpha-beta-depleted transplantation in children. Preparing the TCRbeta library involved the use of unique molecular identifiers. TCRdb ran MiXCR on the PCR reads and lists one entry per CDR3 protein. The data show 600,000 to 700,000 distinct CDR3 sequences, roughly 15% seen once. Material: PBMCs from the stem cell graft donor, obtained from the stem cell graft. These receptors all come from a human donor who donated a stem cell graft to a child with acute myeloid leukemia.

To note about this clonotype: A much larger clone is a single base away; this may be a read error. This sequence joins TRBV29-1 and TRBJ1-2, with a weak D call TRBD1 (5 bases). The CDR3 loop spans 15 amino acids. Germline CDR1 is SQVTM and CDR2 is ANQGSEA. Here the CDR3 reads CSVEGETMGVGGFTF. In DNA form, the CDR3 reads TGCAGCGTTGAGGGGGAGACCATGGGGGTTGGTGGCTTCACCTTC.

This chain links TRBV5-1 with TRBJ2-3; D is perhaps TRBD2 (5 bases). The germline CDR1 and CDR2 sequences are SGHRS and YFSETQ. This CDR3 comprises 15 residues. The V gene lost 1 base and the J gene lost 4 bases, with 13 bases spanning the gap. For the CDR3, the DNA is TGCGCCAGCAGCTTGATGGGGAGAGAAGCAGATACGCAGTATTTT. Translating it yields CASSLMGREADTQYF.

At least ten counts were recorded for this clonotype. The chain combines TRBV20-1 with TRBJ1-5; a possible D gene is TRBD1 (6 bases). The CDR3 consists of 12 residues. The V gene lost 6 bases and the J gene lost 6 bases, with 12 bases spanning the gap. CDR1 and CDR2 (germline): DFQATT, SNEGSKA (reference sequence). DNA for the CDR3: TGCAGTGCCGCCCGGGGGCTTCAGCCCCAGCATTTT. This encodes CSAARGLQPQHF.

In its sample, this clonotype was seen many times. The rearrangement uses TRBV29-1 and TRBJ1-1; D is ambiguous. The germline gives CDR1 SQVTM, CDR2 ANQGSEA. Trimming pared 4 bases from V and 6 bases from J, leaving 6 bases between. The CDR3 length is 10 residues. The CDR3 DNA reads TGCAGCGTTGGGATGTCTGAAGCTTTCTTT. It is translated as CSVGMSEAFF.

Details on this clonotype: Just one base apart from a much larger clone, this may be a read error. The chain carries TRBV20-1 and TRBJ2-7; 9 bases are shared with TRBD1. There are 14 residues in the CDR3. Per germline, CDR1 DFQATT and CDR2 SNEGSKA (reference sequence). CDR3 DNA: TGCAGTGCTAGTACGGACAGGGGTGACTACGAGCAGAACTTC. Translation gives CSASTDRGDYEQNF.

This clonotype was seen repeatedly, ten times or more. The CDR3 reads CASGQILYNEQFF. CDR3 nucleotides: TGTGCCAGCGGACAGATCCTCTACAATGAGCAGTTCTTC. The gene calls are TRBV5-5 and TRBJ2-1; weak D call: TRBD1 (6 bases). Germline lookup yields CDR1 SGHKS and CDR2 YYEKEE (reference sequence). The V end was cut by 7 bases, the J end by 3 bases, with 11 bases between. The CDR3 runs 13 residues.

This clonotype was seen ten or more times. V and J are TRBV30 and TRBJ1-6; 7 bases are a match to TRBD1. V shed 3 bases and J 7 bases; nucleotides not matched to a gene: 6. Germline-derived CDR1 and CDR2 are GTSNPN and SVGIG (reference sequence). This CDR3 comprises 14 residues. CDR3 coding DNA: TGTGCCTGGAGGCCACAGGGGAGGAATTCACCCCTCCACTTT. Translating it yields CAWRPQGRNSPLHF.

This clonotype has a handful of counts. The J gene is TRBJ2-1, the V gene TRBV20-1; TRBD2 matches 11 bases. This CDR3 region has 17 residues. Per germline, CDR1 DFQATT and CDR2 SNEGSKA (reference sequence). Unmatched junction bases numbered 11, after V lost 6 bases and J lost 1 base. CDR3 protein: CSAEALAGGRSYNEQFF. In DNA form, the CDR3 reads TGCAGTGCCGAAGCGCTAGCGGGGGGTCGGTCCTACAATGAGCAGTTCTTC.

This clonotype was picked up a small number of times. The chain is built from TRBV20-1 and TRBJ1-1; 7 nucleotides agree with TRBD1. With V trimmed by 1 base and J by 0 bases, 8 bases remained unmatched. Germline V gene data show CDR1 as DFQATT and CDR2 as SNEGSKA (reference sequence). This CDR3 has 16 amino acids. The CDR3 DNA is TGCAGTGCTAGAGGAAAGGCAGGGGGGCTGAACACTGAAGCTTTCTTT. Protein product: CSARGKAGGLNTEAFF.

This clonotype came up many times. The rearrangement joins TRBV10-3 to TRBJ2-3; tentative D call: TRBD1 (5 bases). Germline V gene data show CDR1 as ENHRY and CDR2 as SYGVKD. There are 14 residues in the CDR3. V lost 4 bases, J lost 2 bases, and 10 bases lay in between. The CDR3 sequence is CAISGTSSTDTQYF. CDR3 nucleotide sequence: TGTGCCATCAGTGGGACAAGCTCCACAGATACGCAGTATTTT.

This clonotype was seen ten or more times. V is TRBV7-6 and J is TRBJ2-5; 9 nucleotides agree with TRBD2. The CDR3 is 14 amino acids. Per the germline V gene, CDR1 is SGHVS and CDR2 is FNYEAQ. The V gene end was trimmed by 2 bases and the J gene end by 2 bases; junction bases not matched to a gene: 0. The CDR3 bases are TGTGCCAGCAGCTTAAGCGGGGGGCAAGAGACCCAGTACTTC. Translation: CASSLSGGQETQYF.

This clonotype was recorded at least ten times. This sequence joins TRBV20-1 and TRBJ1-2; maybe TRBD1 (6 bases). Germline V gene data show CDR1 as DFQATT and CDR2 as SNEGSKA (reference sequence). V lost 4 bases and J lost 3, with 15 bases in between. This CDR3 contains 14 residues. The chain's CDR3 is CSANPEGTHYGYTF. The CDR3 region has the DNA TGCAGTGCTAACCCTGAGGGGACACACTATGGCTACACCTTC.

This clonotype was seen at least ten times. The J gene is TRBJ1-5, the V gene TRBV7-2; 7 bases are shared with TRBD1. Germline CDR1 and CDR2: SGHTA and FQGNSA. The CDR3 loop spans 13 amino acids. Unmatched junction bases numbered 5, after V lost 5 bases and J lost 7 bases. In DNA form, the CDR3 reads TGTGCCAGCAGCACGACAGGGTACCAGCCCCAGCATTTT. It specifies CASSTTGYQPQHF.

This clonotype was recorded many times. Here the CDR3 reads CASSFGQVQPQHF. The CDR3 nucleotides are TGTGCCAGCAGTTTTGGACAGGTTCAGCCCCAGCATTTT. This sequence joins TRBV12-3 or TRBV12-4 and TRBJ1-5, with TRBD1 matching over 7 bases. The CDR3 totals 13 residues. The V segment lost 3 bases and the J segment 6 bases; nucleotides outside the gene matches: 2.

This clonotype was seen more than once but under ten times. The V gene is TRBV29-1, the J gene TRBJ2-3; D unresolved. This CDR3 comprises 11 residues. V lost 0 bases to trimming and J lost 5 bases, with 3 bases between them. The V gene's germline CDR1 is SQVTM and CDR2 ANQGSEA. CDR3: CSVEEVDTQYF. The CDR3 DNA follows: TGCAGCGTTGAAGAGGTAGATACGCAGTATTTT.

This clonotype has more than one count but fewer than ten. The chain combines TRBV12-3 or TRBV12-4 with TRBJ2-3; the D call may be TRBD1 or TRBD2 (6 bases each). The V and J ends lost 2 bases and 3 bases respectively, with 12 bases between them. The CDR3 runs to 15 residues. The CDR3 loop reads CASSLRGALTDTQYF. Written as DNA, the CDR3 is TGTGCCAGCAGTTTAAGGGGGGCCTTAACAGATACGCAGTATTTT.

This clonotype was found many times. The chain recombines TRBV20-1 with TRBJ1-6; no definite D call. CDR1 and CDR2 (germline): DFQATT, SNEGSKA (reference sequence). The V and J ends lost 0 bases and 10 bases respectively, with 13 bases between them. CDR3 length: 14 residues. Here the CDR3 reads CSARDRAEKSPLHF. The CDR3 DNA follows: TGCAGTGCTAGAGATAGGGCAGAGAAATCACCCCTCCACTTT.

This clonotype has a count of ten or more. The genes are TRBV20-1 and TRBJ2-5; 9 bases are shared with TRBD2. Unmatched junction bases numbered 15, after V lost 3 bases and J lost 4 bases. There are 17 residues in the CDR3. Looked up from germline, CDR1 is DFQATT and CDR2 is SNEGSKA (reference sequence). The CDR3 DNA follows: TGCAGTGCTAGGTTTGCTAGCGGGGAAAGGAATAGAGAGACCCAGTACTTC. It translates to CSARFASGERNRETQYF.

This clonotype was counted at least ten times. The rearrangement joins TRBV7-3 to TRBJ2-3; the D is unclear. Trimming took 3 bases from V and 4 from J, leaving 8 bases between them. This CDR3 region has 13 residues. CDR1 and CDR2 (germline): SGHTA, FQGTGA. In DNA, the CDR3 is TGTGCCAGCAGCTTCGGTTTCCCAGATACGCAGTATTTT. This gives the protein CASSFGFPDTQYF. Using reference TRBV7-3 and TRBJ2-3 for the parts outside the CDR3, the full variable domain is GAGVSQTPSNKVTEKGKYVELRCDPISGHTALYWYRQSLGQGPEFLIYFQGTGAADDSGLPNDRFFAVRPEGSVSTLKIQRTERGDSAVYLCASSFGFPDTQYFGPGTRLTVL.

The chain recombines TRBV30 with TRBJ1-2, with 10 bases fitting TRBD1. Germline CDR1 reads GTSNPN; CDR2 reads SVGIG (reference sequence). J lost 6 bases, V lost 1 base, and 2 bases had no gene match. The CDR3 extends over 13 amino acids. The CDR3 sequence: CAWSGQGADGYTF. In nucleotides, the CDR3 is TGTGCCTGGAGTGGACAGGGGGCGGATGGCTACACCTTC.

In this sample, this clonotype turned up many times. The V call is TRBV20-1, the J call TRBJ1-1; D is unclear. The CDR3 has 11 amino acids. The V end was cut by 4 bases, the J end by 10 bases, with 13 bases between. Per germline, CDR1 DFQATT and CDR2 SNEGSKA (reference sequence). This CDR3 reads CSAKENSGAFF. In nucleotides, the CDR3 is TGCAGTGCTAAGGAAAACAGTGGAGCTTTCTTT.